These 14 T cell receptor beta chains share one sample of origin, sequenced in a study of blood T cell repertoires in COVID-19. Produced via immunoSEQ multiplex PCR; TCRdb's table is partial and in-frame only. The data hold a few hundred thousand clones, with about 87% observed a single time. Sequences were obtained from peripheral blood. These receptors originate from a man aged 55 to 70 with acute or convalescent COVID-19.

The CDR3 protein is CASSPQGNYGYTF. The DNA of the CDR3 is TGTGCCAGCTCACCACAGGGGAACTATGGCTACACCTTC. The genes are TRBV18 and TRBJ1-2, with D tentatively TRBD1 (5 bases). Germline V gene data show CDR1 as KGHSH and CDR2 as LQKENI. The CDR3 length is 13 residues. The ends were cut back, 1 base at V and 2 bases at J, with 5 bases in the middle. The full variable domain, rest sourced from reference TRBV18 and TRBJ1-2, is NAGVMQNPRHLVRRRGQEARLRCSPMKGHSHVYWYRQLPEEGLKFMVYLQKENIIDESGMPKERFSAEFPKEGPSILRIQQVVRGDSAAYFCASSPQGNYGYTFGSGTRLTVV.

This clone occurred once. The DNA of the CDR3 is TGTGCCAGCAGTGAAATGGACAGGGGCGTTTTTACTGAAGCTTTCTTT. This translates into CASSEMDRGVFTEAFF. The J gene is TRBJ1-1, the V gene TRBV6-1; 9 bases are shared with TRBD1. Germline CDR1 reads MNHNS; CDR2 reads SASEGT. The CDR3 consists of 16 residues. Trimming at V came to 2 bases and at J to 5 bases, leaving 9 bases not matched to a gene.

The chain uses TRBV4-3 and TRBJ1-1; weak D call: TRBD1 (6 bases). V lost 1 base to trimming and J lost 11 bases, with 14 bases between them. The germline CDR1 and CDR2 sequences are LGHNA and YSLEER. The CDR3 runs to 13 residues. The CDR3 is CASSQVGQGLAFF. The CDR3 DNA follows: TGCGCCAGCAGCCAAGTGGGGCAGGGGTTGGCTTTCTTT.

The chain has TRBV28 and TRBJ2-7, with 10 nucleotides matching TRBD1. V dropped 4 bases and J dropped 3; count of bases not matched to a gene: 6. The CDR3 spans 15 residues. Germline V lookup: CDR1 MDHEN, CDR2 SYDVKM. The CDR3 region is CASSSSGQGYYEQYF. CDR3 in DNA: TGTGCCAGCAGTTCGTCGGGACAGGGGTACTACGAGCAGTACTTC.

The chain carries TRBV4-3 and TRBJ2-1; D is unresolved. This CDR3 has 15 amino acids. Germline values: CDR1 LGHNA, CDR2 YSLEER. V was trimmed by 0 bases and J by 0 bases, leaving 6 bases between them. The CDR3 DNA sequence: TGCGCCAGCAGCCAAGATCGTAGCTCCTACAATGAGCAGTTCTTC. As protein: CASSQDRSSYNEQFF.

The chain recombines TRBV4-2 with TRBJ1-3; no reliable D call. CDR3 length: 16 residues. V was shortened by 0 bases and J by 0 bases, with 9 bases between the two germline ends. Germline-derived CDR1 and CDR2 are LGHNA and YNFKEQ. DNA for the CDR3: TGTGCCAGCAGCCAAGAGGAGGCCTACTCTGGAAACACCATATATTTT. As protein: CASSQEEAYSGNTIYF.

The CDR3 nucleotides are TGTGCCAGCTCACCACGGGAAGGGGGACGGCACCCCACTGAAGCTTTCTTT. The encoded protein is CASSPREGGRHPTEAFF. V gene TRBV18 combines with J gene TRBJ1-1; D might be TRBD1 (6 bases). The CDR3 runs 17 residues. Germline lookup yields CDR1 KGHSH and CDR2 LQKENI. V lost 1 base and J lost 4, with 19 bases in between.

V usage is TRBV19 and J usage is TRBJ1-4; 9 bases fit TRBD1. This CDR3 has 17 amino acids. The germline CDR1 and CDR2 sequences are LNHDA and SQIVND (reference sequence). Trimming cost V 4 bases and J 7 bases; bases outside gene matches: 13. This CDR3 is CASSTRDRATASEKLFF. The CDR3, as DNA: TGTGCCAGTAGTACCCGGGACAGGGCCACGGCGAGTGAAAAACTGTTTTTT.

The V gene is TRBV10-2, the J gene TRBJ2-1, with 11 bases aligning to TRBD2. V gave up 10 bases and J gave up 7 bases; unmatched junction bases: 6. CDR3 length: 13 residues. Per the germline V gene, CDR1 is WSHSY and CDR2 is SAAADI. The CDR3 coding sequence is TGCGCCACCTTAGCGGGGGGGCGGAATGAGCAGTTCTTC. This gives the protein CATLAGGRNEQFF.

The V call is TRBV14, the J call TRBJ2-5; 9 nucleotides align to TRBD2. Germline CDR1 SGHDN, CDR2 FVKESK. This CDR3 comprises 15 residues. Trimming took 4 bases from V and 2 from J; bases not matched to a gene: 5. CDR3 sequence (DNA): TGTGCCAGCAGCCCCGGGACTAGCTCACAAGAGACCCAGTACTTC. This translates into CASSPGTSSQETQYF.

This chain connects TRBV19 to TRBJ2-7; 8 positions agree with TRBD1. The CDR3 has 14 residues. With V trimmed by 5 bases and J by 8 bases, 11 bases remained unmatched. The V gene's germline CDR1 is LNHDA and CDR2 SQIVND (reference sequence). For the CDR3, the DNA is TGTGCCAGTAGTCCTCGGACAGGGCCTACGAAGCAGTACTTC. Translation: CASSPRTGPTKQYF. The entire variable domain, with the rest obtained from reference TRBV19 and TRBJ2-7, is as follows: DGGITQSPKYLFRKEGQNVTLSCEQNLNHDAMYWYRQDPGQGLRLIYYSQIVNDFQKGDIAEGYSVSREKKESFPLTVTSAQKNPTAFYLCASSPRTGPTKQYFGPGTRLTVT.

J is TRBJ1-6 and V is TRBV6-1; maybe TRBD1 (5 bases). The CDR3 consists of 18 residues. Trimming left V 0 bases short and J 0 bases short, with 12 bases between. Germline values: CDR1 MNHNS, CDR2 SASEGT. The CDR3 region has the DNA TGTGCCAGCAGTGAAGCGCTGGGGGGTAGCTCCTATAATTCACCCCTCCACTTT. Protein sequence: CASSEALGGSSYNSPLHF.

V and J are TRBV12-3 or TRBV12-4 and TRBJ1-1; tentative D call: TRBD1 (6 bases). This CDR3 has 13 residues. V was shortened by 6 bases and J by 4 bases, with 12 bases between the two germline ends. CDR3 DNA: TGTGCCAGCAGCCAGGGGATTGGCACTGAAGCTTTCTTT. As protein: CASSQGIGTEAFF.

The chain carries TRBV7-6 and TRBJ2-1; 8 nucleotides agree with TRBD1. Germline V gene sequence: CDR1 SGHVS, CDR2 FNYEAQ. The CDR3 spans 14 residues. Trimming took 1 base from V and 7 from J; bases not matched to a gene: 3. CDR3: CASSLDRQGNEQFF. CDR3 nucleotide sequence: TGTGCCAGCAGCTTAGATCGACAGGGGAATGAGCAGTTCTTC. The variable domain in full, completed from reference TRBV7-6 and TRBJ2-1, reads GAGVSQSPRYKVTKRGQDVALRCDPISGHVSLYWYRQALGQGPEFLTYFNYEAQQDKSGLPNDRFSAERPEGSISTLTIQRTEQRDSAMYRCASSLDRQGNEQFFGPGTRLTVL.